The 24 T cell receptor beta chains below were found in one sample sequenced in a study of CD8+ T cells in alopecia areata. The sequencing template was cDNA reverse transcribed from extracted RNA. Some clones are missing from TCRdb's copy, which holds only in-frame ones; the method was immunoSEQ multiplex PCR. The sample holds almost 250,000 clones, 67% seen once. The sample was CD4+ T cells sorted from blood, taken at week 0. The receptors were sampled from a human donor with alopecia areata.

This clone appeared a few times. This sequence joins TRBV30 and TRBJ1-1, with 11 positions matching TRBD1. Germline V lookup: CDR1 GTSNPN, CDR2 SVGIG (reference sequence). The CDR3 length is 15 residues. J gave up 3 bases and V 4 bases, and 7 bases lay outside the gene matches. The CDR3 region is CAWTSGTGGDTEAFF. The DNA for the CDR3 is TGTGCCTGGACCTCCGGGACAGGGGGGGACACTGAAGCTTTCTTT.

On this clone: The junction does not match germline at one end; this may be a read error. V and J are TRBV4-3 and TRBJ2-7, with TRBD1 matching over 7 bases. Germline-derived CDR1 and CDR2 are LGHNA and YSLEER. The CDR3 loop spans 14 amino acids. CDR3 in amino acids: CAGSQRDRVGEQYF. Written as DNA, the CDR3 is TGCGCCGGCAGCCAACGTGACAGGGTTGGCGAGCAGTACTTC.

This chain links TRBV4-2 with TRBJ1-5; D is undetermined. The CDR3 consists of 15 residues. The germline V and J ends were trimmed by 1 base and 4 bases, with 11 bases remaining between them. The germline V gene encodes CDR1 LGHNA and CDR2 YNFKEQ. The CDR3 nucleotides read TGTGCCAGCAGCCAAGGTAATGGAAGGAATCAGCCCCAGCATTTT. It specifies CASSQGNGRNQPQHF.

On this clone itself: The same CDR3 can be traced to other DNA sequences in this sample. The rearrangement uses TRBV5-1 and TRBJ2-5, with TRBD1 as a possible D gene (6 bases). Germline V CDR1 and CDR2: SGHRS, YFSETQ. The CDR3 has 13 residues. V lost 4 bases and J 2 bases, leaving 9 bases between the germline ends. The CDR3 DNA reads TGCGCCAGCAGCCTTGGACAGCAAGAGACCCAGTACTTC. It is translated as CASSLGQQETQYF.

This clone has more than one count but fewer than ten. The chain couples TRBV5-6 to TRBJ2-6; D uncertain. Between the trimmed V and J ends, which lost 0 bases and 0 bases, there was a span of 7 bases. Germline V gene lookup returns CDR1 SGHDT and CDR2 YYEEEE. The CDR3 spans 16 residues. In DNA, the CDR3 is TGTGCCAGCAGCTTGGGGCCCCACTCTGGGGCCAACGTCCTGACTTTC. This codes for CASSLGPHSGANVLTF.

The V gene is TRBV6-5, the J gene TRBJ2-7; a weak D match, TRBD1 (5 bases). The CDR3 loop spans 13 amino acids. The V end lost 8 bases, the J end lost 0 bases, and 11 bases lay between the germline ends. Germline values: CDR1 MNHEY, CDR2 SVGAGI. The CDR3 reads CASRSGYSYEQYF. In DNA, the CDR3 is TGTGCCAGCCGGTCAGGGTACTCCTACGAGCAGTACTTC.

The chain employs TRBV27 and TRBJ2-1; weak D call: TRBD2 (5 bases). V lost 2 bases, J lost 0 bases, and 11 bases lay in between. The CDR3 covers 16 residues. Germline CDR1 and CDR2: MNHEY and SMNVEV (reference sequence). CDR3 region: CASSLGLMSSYNEQFF. The CDR3 region has the DNA TGTGCCAGCAGTTTAGGACTTATGAGCTCCTACAATGAGCAGTTCTTC.

The chain combines TRBV29-1 with TRBJ2-2, with D possibly TRBD2 on 7 matching bases. The germline V gene has CDR1 SQVTM and CDR2 ANQGSEA. CDR3 length equals 14 residues. V lost 7 bases and J 6 bases, leaving 18 bases between the germline ends. CDR3 sequence: CSALGGAGSGELFF. The CDR3 DNA follows: TGCAGCGCCCTGGGGGGGGCTGGATCCGGGGAGCTGTTTTTT.

The chain carries TRBV29-1 and TRBJ2-1; TRBD1 agrees at 12 bases. CDR3 length: 16 amino acids. Per the germline V gene, CDR1 is SQVTM and CDR2 is ANQGSEA. V dropped 6 bases and J dropped 1; count of bases not matched to a gene: 7. CDR3 in DNA: TGCAGCGTGGTGGGACAGGGGGCCACATCCTACAATGAGCAGTTCTTC. Its protein product is CSVVGQGATSYNEQFF.

This rearrangement joins TRBV9 to TRBJ1-4, with D possibly matching TRBD1 (5 bases). The CDR3 sequence is 13 residues long. CDR1 is SGDLS, CDR2 YYNGEE, per germline. With 4 bases removed from V and 4 bases from J, the gap between germline ends came to 8 bases. DNA for the CDR3: TGTGCCAGCAGCAGGGGATATAATGAAAAACTGTTTTTT. Its protein product is CASSRGYNEKLFF. Drawing the rest from reference TRBV9 and TRBJ1-4, the complete variable domain is DSGVTQTPKHLITATGQRVTLRCSPRSGDLSVYWYQQSLDQGLQFLIQYYNGEERAKGNILERFSAQQFPDLHSELNLSSLELGDSALYFCASSRGYNEKLFFGSGTQLSVL.

Only a few counts were recorded for this clone. This chain links TRBV7-2 with TRBJ1-2; TRBD1 is a possible D gene (6 bases). Trimming cost V 5 bases and J 5 bases, with 12 bases left between them. Germline loops: CDR1 SGHTA, CDR2 FQGNSA. The CDR3 is made up of 13 amino acids. CDR3 loop: CASSPHRVYGYTF. As DNA, the CDR3 is TGTGCCAGCAGCCCCCACAGGGTTTATGGCTACACCTTC.

V and J are TRBV7-6 and TRBJ2-5; no reliable D call. Germline CDR1 reads SGHVS; CDR2 reads FNYEAQ. Trimming left V 0 bases short and J 5 bases short, with 4 bases between. CDR3 length: 12 residues. The CDR3 reads CASSLARETQYF. Here the CDR3 DNA reads TGTGCCAGCAGCTTAGCGAGGGAGACCCAGTACTTC.

The CDR3 nucleotides read TGTGCCAGCAGCGTAGCTCCAGCGGGGGGGCGCCAAGAGACCCAGTACTTC. Its translation is CASSVAPAGGRQETQYF. The chain recombines TRBV9 with TRBJ2-5, with 10 bases fitting TRBD2. This CDR3 is 17 amino acids long. The V and J ends lost 0 bases and 1 base, in that order; junction bases with no gene match: 6. Germline V lookup: CDR1 SGDLS, CDR2 YYNGEE. The full variable domain, in which reference TRBV9 and TRBJ2-5 provide the parts outside the CDR3, is DSGVTQTPKHLITATGQRVTLRCSPRSGDLSVYWYQQSLDQGLQFLIQYYNGEERAKGNILERFSAQQFPDLHSELNLSSLELGDSALYFCASSVAPAGGRQETQYFGPGTRLLVL.

The V and J genes are TRBV29-1 and TRBJ1-2, with a tentative D call TRBD1 (6 bases). The length of the CDR3 is 12 residues. V gave up 3 bases and J gave up 3 bases, with 8 bases separating them. The V gene's germline CDR1 is SQVTM and CDR2 ANQGSEA. The chain's CDR3 is CSVDRTDYGYTF. In DNA, the CDR3 is TGCAGCGTTGACAGGACAGACTATGGCTACACCTTC.

The genes are TRBV27 and TRBJ2-3, with 7 bases fitting TRBD2. Looked up from germline, CDR1 is MNHEY and CDR2 is SMNVEV (reference sequence). V shed 7 bases and J 1 base; nucleotides not matched to a gene: 8. CDR3 size: 15 residues. The CDR3 nucleotides are TGTGCCAGCAAACGTTTAGCGGGCCGCACAGATACGCAGTATTTT. Protein: CASKRLAGRTDTQYF.

This clone was counted once. J is TRBJ1-5 and V is TRBV29-1; D is uncertain. Trimming pared 4 bases from V and 0 bases from J, leaving 7 bases between. The CDR3 sequence is 13 residues long. CDR1 and CDR2 (germline): SQVTM, ANQGSEA. The CDR3 nucleotides are TGCAGCGTTGTGACCGATAGCAATCAGCCCCAGCATTTT. Protein product: CSVVTDSNQPQHF.

This chain joins TRBV6-4 and TRBJ1-6; 8 nucleotides line up with TRBD1. The CDR3 runs to 15 residues. Germline values: CDR1 MRHNA, CDR2 SNTAGT. V lost 8 bases, J lost 9 bases, and 12 bases stayed unmatched. CDR3 residues: CASLPPHRGSSPLHF. The CDR3 region has the DNA TGTGCCAGCCTTCCCCCCCACAGGGGGAGTTCACCCCTCCACTTT.

DNA for the CDR3: TGTGCCAGCAGCCTAAGGACCGTTCTTCTACAAGAGACCCAGTACTTC. Residues: CASSLRTVLLQETQYF. This chain uses TRBV14 with TRBJ2-5; D is ambiguous. V lost 4 bases, J lost 2 bases, and 17 bases lay in between. The CDR3 loop spans 16 amino acids. CDR1 and CDR2 (germline): SGHDN, FVKESK.

The chain links TRBV7-3 to TRBJ2-7; D call uncertain. Trimming cost V 5 bases and J 7 bases, with 9 bases left between them. The CDR3 consists of 11 residues. Germline-derived CDR1 and CDR2 are SGHTA and FQGTGA. The DNA of the CDR3 is TGTGCCAGCAGCCCAGTGAGGGAGCAGTACTTC. Translated: CASSPVREQYF.

The chain links TRBV18 to TRBJ1-2; 7 nucleotides line up with TRBD1. V lost 5 bases, J lost 2 bases, and 5 bases stayed unmatched. Per germline, CDR1 KGHSH and CDR2 LQKENI. The CDR3 consists of 14 residues. CDR3 sequence: CASSTKTGNYGYTF. Written as DNA, the CDR3 is TGTGCCAGCTCAACCAAGACAGGGAACTATGGCTACACCTTC.

The rearrangement uses TRBV12-5 and TRBJ1-2, with TRBD1 identical over 8 bases. This CDR3 spans 11 amino acids. Germline values: CDR1 LGHNT, CDR2 FRNRAP. The CDR3 loop is CATGVGYGYTF. CDR3 sequence (DNA): TGTGCGACAGGGGTGGGCTATGGCTACACCTTC.

This chain uses TRBV18 with TRBJ2-7, with 7 bases that match TRBD1. Germline CDR1 and CDR2: KGHSH and LQKENI. Trimming removed 3 bases from V and 6 bases from J; junction bases left unmatched: 5. The CDR3 runs 13 residues. Written as DNA, the CDR3 is TGTGCCAGCTCACCGCAAGGGGGCACCGAGCAGTACTTC. Translation gives CASSPQGGTEQYF.

The chain carries TRBV9 and TRBJ1-2; 7 bases are shared with TRBD1. V trimming: 3 bases; J trimming: 3 bases; junction bases outside the gene matches: 11. Germline values: CDR1 SGDLS, CDR2 YYNGEE. The CDR3 runs 16 residues. Here the CDR3 DNA reads TGTGCCAGCAGCGCGGATCCGGGACAGTATGACTATGGCTACACCTTC. This gives the protein CASSADPGQYDYGYTF.

The rearrangement joins TRBV9 to TRBJ2-3, with TRBD1 identical over 9 bases. The CDR3 consists of 15 residues. Germline loops: CDR1 SGDLS, CDR2 YYNGEE. The J segment lost 4 bases and the V segment lost 0 bases, leaving 3 bases of the junction unmatched. The DNA of the CDR3 is TGTGCCAGCAGCGTAGAGGACAGGGGTCCAGATACGCAGTATTTT. Its translation is CASSVEDRGPDTQYF.